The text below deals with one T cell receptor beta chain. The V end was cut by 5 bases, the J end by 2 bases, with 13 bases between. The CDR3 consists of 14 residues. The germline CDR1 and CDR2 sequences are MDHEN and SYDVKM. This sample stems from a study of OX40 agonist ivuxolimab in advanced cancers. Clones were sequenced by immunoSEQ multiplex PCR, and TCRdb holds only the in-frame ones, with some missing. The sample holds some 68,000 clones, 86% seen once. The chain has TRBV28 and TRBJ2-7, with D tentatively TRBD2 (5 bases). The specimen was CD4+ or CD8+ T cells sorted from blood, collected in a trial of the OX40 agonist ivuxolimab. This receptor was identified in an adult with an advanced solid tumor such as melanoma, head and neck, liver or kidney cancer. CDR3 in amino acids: CASSVDSSPYEQYF. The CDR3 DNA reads TGTGCCAGCAGTGTGGACTCCAGCCCCTACGAGCAGTACTTC.